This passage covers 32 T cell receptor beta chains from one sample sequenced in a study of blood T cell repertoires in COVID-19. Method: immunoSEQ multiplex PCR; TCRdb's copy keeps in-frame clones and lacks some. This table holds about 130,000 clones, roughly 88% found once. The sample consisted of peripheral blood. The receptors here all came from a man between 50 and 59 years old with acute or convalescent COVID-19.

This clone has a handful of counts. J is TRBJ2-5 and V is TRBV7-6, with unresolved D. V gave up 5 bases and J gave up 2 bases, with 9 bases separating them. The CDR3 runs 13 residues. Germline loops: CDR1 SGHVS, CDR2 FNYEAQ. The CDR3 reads CASSPPPQETQYF. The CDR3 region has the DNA TGTGCCAGCAGCCCCCCCCCGCAAGAGACCCAGTACTTC.

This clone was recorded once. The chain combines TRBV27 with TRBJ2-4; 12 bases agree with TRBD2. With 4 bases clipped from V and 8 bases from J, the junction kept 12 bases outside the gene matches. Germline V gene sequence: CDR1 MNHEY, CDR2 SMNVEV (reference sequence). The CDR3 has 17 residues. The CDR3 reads CASSSLAGGLQGDIQYF. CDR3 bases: TGTGCCAGCAGTTCGCTAGCGGGAGGGCTCCAAGGGGACATTCAGTACTTC.

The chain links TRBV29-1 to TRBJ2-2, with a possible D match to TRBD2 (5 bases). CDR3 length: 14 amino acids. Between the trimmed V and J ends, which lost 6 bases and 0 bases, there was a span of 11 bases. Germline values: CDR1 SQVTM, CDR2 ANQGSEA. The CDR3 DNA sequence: TGCAGCGTCTCGTCAGCGGCGAACACCGGGGAGCTGTTTTTT. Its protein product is CSVSSAANTGELFF.

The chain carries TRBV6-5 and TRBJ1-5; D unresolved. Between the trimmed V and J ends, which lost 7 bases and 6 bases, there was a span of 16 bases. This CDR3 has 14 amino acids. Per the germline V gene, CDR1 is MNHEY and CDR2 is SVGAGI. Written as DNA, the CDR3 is TGTGCCAGCACCCGAGCGGGAAAGAGTCAGCCCCAGCATTTT. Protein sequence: CASTRAGKSQPQHF.

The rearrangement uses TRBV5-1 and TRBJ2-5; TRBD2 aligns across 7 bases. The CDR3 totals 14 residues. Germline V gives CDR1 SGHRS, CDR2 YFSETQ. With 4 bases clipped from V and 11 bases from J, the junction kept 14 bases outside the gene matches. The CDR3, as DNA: TGCGCCAGCAGCGTAGGACTAGGCCTTAGAACTCAGTACTTC. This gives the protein CASSVGLGLRTQYF.

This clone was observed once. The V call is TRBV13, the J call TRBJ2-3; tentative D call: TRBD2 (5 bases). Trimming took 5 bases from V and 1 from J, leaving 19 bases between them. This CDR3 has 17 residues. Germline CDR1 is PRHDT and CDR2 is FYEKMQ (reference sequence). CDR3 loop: CASSPSGGRRGTDTQYF. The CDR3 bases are TGTGCCAGCAGCCCTTCAGGCGGACGGCGGGGCACAGATACGCAGTATTTT.

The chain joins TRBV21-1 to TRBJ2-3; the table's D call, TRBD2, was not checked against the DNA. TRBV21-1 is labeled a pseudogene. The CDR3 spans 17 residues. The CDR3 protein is CASSDRKRPYSRDTQYF. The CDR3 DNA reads TGTGCCAGCAGCGATCGTAAGCGGCCCTACTCCAGGGATACGCAGTATTTT.

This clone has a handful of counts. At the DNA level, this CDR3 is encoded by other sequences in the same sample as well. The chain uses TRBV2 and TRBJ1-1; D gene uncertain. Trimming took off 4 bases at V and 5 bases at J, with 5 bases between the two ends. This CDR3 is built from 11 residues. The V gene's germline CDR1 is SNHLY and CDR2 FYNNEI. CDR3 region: CASSVLTEAFF. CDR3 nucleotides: TGTGCCAGCAGTGTACTAACTGAAGCTTTCTTT.

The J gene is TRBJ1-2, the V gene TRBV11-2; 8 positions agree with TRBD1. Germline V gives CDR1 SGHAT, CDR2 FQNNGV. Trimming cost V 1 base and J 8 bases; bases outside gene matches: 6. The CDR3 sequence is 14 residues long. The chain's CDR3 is CASSLGTGGVGYTF. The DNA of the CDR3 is TGTGCCAGCAGCTTAGGAACAGGGGGTGTGGGCTACACCTTC.

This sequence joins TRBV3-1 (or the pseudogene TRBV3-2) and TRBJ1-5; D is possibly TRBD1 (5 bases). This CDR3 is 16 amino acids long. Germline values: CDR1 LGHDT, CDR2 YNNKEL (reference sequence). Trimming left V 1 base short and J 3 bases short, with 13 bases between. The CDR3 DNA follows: TGTGCCAGCAGCCAAGGGACACCGGCCACCAATCAGCCCCAGCATTTT. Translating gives CASSQGTPATNQPQHF.

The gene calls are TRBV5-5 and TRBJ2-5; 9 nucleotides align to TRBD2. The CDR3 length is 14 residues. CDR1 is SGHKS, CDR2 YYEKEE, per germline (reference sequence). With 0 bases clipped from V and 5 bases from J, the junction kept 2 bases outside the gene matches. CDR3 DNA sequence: TGTGCCAGCAGCTTGGTGACTAGCGGTGAGACCCAGTACTTC. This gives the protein CASSLVTSGETQYF. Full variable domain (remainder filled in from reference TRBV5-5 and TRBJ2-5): DAGVTQSPTHLIKTRGQQVTLRCSPISGHKSVSWYQQVLGQGPQFIFQYYEKEERGRGNFPDRFSARQFPNYSSELNVNALLLGDSALYLCASSLVTSGETQYFGPGTRLLVL.

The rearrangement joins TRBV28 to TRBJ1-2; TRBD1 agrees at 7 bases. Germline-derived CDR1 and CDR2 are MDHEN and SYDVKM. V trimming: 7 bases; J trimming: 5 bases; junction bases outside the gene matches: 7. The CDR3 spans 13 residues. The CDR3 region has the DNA TGTGCCAGCAACCCAACAGGGGTGTATGGCTACACCTTC. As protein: CASNPTGVYGYTF.

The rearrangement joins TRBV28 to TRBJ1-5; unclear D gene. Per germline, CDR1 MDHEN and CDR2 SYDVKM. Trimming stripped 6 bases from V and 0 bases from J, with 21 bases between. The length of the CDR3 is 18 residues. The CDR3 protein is CASREAGGRDPSNQPQHF. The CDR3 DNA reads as TGTGCCAGCAGGGAGGCGGGAGGGCGCGATCCTAGCAATCAGCCCCAGCATTTT.

CDR3 coding DNA: TGTGCCAGCATATTGATGAGGACTAGCGGGGGGGCCCTCAGCAATGAGCAGTTCTTC. It translates to CASILMRTSGGALSNEQFF. This chain links TRBV5-6 with TRBJ2-1; the match to TRBD2 covers 15 bases. Germline CDR1 is SGHDT and CDR2 is YYEEEE. This CDR3 is 19 amino acids long. Losses at the gene ends were 6 bases for V and 6 bases for J; bases not matched to a gene: 16.

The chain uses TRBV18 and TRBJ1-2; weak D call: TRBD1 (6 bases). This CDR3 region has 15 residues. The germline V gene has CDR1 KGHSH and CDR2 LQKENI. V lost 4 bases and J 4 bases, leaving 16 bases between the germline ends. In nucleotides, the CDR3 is TGTGCCAGCTCACAAGGGACACCCGCCCGCTATGGCTACACCTTC. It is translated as CASSQGTPARYGYTF.

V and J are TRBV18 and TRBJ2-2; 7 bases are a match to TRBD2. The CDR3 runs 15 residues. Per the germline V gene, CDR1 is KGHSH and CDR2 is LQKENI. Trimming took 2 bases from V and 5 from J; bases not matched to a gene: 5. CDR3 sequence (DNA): TGTGCCAGCTCACCAATCCAGGGAGGGACCGGGGAGCTGTTTTTT. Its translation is CASSPIQGGTGELFF.

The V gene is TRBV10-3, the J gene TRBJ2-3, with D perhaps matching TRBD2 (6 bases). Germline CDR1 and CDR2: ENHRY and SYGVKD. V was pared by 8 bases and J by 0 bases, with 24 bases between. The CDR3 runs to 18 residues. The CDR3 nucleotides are TGTGCCATCGGGGGGTCCCGGGTGGGGAACCCTAGCACAGATACGCAGTATTTT. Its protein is CAIGGSRVGNPSTDTQYF.

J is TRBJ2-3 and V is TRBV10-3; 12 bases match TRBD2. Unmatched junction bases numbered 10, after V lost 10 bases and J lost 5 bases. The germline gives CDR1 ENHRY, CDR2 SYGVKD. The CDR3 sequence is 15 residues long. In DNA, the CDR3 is TGTGCCACCCGGACTAGCGGGGACCAAGGAGATACGCAGTATTTT. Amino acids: CATRTSGDQGDTQYF.

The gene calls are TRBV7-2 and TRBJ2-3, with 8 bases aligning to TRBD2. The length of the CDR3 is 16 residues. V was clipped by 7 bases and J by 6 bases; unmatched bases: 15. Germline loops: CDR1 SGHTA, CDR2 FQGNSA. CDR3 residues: CASKRKAGAGSDTQYF. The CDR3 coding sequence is TGTGCCAGCAAGAGGAAAGCGGGAGCTGGGTCGGATACGCAGTATTTT. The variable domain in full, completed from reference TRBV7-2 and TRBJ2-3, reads GAGVSQSPSNKVTEKGKDVELRCDPISGHTALYWYRQSLGQGLEFLIYFQGNSAPDKSGLPSDRFSAERTGGSVSTLTIQRTQQEDSAVYLCASKRKAGAGSDTQYFGPGTRLTVL.

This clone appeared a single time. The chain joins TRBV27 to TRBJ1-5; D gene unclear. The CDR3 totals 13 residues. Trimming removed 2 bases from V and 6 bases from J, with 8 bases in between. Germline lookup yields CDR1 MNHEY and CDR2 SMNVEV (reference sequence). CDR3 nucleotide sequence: TGTGCCAGCAGTTTAGGAAGAGGTCAGCCCCAGCATTTT. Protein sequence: CASSLGRGQPQHF.

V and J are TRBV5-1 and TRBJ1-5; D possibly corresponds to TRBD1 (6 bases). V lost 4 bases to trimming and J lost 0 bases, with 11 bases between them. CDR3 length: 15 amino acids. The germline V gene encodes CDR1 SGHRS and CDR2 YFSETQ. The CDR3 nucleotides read TGCGCCAGCAGCGAGGGGGATTATAGCAATCAGCCCCAGCATTTT. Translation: CASSEGDYSNQPQHF.

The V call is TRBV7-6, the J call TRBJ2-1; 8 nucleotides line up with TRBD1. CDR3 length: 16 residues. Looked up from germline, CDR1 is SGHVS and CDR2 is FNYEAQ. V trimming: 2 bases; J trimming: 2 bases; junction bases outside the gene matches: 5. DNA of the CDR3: TGTGCCAGCAGCTTAAACGCAGGGGGCACCTACAATGAGCAGTTCTTC. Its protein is CASSLNAGGTYNEQFF.

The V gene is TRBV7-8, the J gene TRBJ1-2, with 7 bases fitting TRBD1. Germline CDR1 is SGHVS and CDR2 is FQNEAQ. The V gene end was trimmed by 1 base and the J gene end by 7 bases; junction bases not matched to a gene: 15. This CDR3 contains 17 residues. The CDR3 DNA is TGTGCCAGCAGCTTAGGGGACAGTCCATCCCTGGGTTGTGGCTACACCTTC. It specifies CASSLGDSPSLGCGYTF.

The CDR3 loop is CASSYSGTGSYTEAFF. For the CDR3, the DNA is TGTGCCAGCAGTTACTCGGGGACAGGGTCGTACACTGAAGCTTTCTTT. V is TRBV6-6 and J is TRBJ1-1; 9 bases match TRBD1. Germline CDR1 and CDR2: MNHNY and SVGAGI (reference sequence). V lost 0 bases, J lost 3 bases, and 5 bases stayed unmatched. CDR3 length: 16 residues.

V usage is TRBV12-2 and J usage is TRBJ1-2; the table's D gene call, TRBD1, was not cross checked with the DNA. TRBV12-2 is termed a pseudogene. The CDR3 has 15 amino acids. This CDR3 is CASRLAPGTAYGYTF. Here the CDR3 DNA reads TGTGCAAGTCGCTTAGCGCCAGGGACAGCCTATGGCTACACCTTC.

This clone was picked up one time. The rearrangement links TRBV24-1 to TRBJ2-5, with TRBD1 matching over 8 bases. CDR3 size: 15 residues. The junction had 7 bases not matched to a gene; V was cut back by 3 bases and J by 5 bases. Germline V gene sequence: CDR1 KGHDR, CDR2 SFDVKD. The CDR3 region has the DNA TGTGCCACCAGTGATCCCGGGGCAGGGGGCGAGACCCAGTACTTC. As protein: CATSDPGAGGETQYF.

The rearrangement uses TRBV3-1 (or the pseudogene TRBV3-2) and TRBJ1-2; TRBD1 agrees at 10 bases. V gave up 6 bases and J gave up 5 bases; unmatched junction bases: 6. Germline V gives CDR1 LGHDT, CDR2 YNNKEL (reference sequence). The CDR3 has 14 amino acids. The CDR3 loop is CASRGTGVRYGYTF. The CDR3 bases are TGTGCCAGCAGAGGGACAGGGGTCAGGTATGGCTACACCTTC.

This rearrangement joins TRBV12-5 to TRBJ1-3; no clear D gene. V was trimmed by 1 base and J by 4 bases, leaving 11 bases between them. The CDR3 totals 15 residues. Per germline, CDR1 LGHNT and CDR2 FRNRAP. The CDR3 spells CASGLGPTSGNTIYF. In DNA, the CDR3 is TGTGCTAGTGGTTTGGGCCCAACTTCGGGAAACACCATATATTTT.

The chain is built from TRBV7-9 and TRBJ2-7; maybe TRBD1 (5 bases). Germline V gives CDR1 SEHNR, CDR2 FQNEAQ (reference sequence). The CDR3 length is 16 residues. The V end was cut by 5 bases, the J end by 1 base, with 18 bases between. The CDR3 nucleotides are TGTGCCAGCAGCCTACTTCAGGGCGTGGGGTCCTACGAGCAGTACTTC. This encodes CASSLLQGVGSYEQYF.

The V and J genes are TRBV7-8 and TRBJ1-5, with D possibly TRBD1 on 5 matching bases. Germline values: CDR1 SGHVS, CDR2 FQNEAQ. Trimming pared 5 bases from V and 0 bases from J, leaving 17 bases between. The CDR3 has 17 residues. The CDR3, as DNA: TGTGCCAGCAGCCCCGGACTGATGGGGGGTAGCAATCAGCCCCAGCATTTT. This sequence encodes CASSPGLMGGSNQPQHF.

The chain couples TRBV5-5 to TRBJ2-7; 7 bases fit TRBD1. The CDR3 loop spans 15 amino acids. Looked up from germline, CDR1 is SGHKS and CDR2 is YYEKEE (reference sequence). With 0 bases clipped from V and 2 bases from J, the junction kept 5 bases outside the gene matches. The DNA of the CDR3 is TGTGCCAGCAGCTTGGAGACAGGGCCAACCTACGAGCAGTACTTC. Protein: CASSLETGPTYEQYF.

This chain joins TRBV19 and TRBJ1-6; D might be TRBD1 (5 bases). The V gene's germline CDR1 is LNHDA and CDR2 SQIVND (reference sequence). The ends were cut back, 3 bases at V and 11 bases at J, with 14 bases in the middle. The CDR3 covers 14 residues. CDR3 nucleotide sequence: TGTGCCAGTAGTATTTCCGGGACTGCGCCACCCCTCCACTTT. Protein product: CASSISGTAPPLHF.